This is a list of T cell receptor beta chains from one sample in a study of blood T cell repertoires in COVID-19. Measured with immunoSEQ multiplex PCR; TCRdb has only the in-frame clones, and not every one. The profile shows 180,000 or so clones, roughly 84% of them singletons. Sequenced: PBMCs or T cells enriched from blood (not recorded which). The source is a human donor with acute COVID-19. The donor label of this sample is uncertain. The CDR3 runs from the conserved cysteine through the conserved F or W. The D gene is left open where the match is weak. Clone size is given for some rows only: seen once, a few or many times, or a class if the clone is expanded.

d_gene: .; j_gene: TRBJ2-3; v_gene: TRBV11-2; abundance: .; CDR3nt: TGTGCCAGCAGCTTAGTTCGTAGATCGCGCAGCACAGATACGCAGTATTTT; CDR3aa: CASSLVRRSRSTDTQYF
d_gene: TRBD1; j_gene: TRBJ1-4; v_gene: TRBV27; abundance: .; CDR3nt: TGTGCCAGCCTTGCCGACAGGGATTTTAATGAAAAACTGTTTTTT; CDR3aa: CASLADRDFNEKLFF
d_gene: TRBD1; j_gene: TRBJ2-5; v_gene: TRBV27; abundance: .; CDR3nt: TGTGCCAGCAGTTCCCAGGGGGCCCAGTACTTC; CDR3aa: CASSSQGAQYF
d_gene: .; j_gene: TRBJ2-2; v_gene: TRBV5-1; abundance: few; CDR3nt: TGCGCCAGCAGCAGGGAGACAGGAGTGGCCGGGGAGCTGTTTTTT; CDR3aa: CASSRETGVAGELFF
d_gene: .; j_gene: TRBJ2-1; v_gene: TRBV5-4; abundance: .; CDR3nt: TGTGCCAGCAGCTCCCGTCAGTACAATGAGCAGTTCTTC; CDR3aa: CASSSRQYNEQFF
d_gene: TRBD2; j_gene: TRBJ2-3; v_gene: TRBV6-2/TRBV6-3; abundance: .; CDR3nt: TGTGCCAGCAGCTCATCGATCAGCGGGACTAGCACAGATACGCAGTATTTT; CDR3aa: CASSSSISGTSTDTQYF
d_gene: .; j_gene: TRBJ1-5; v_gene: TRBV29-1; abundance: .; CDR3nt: TGCAGCGTTAGGGTGACAGCTAATAGCAATCAGCCCCAGCATTTT; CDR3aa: CSVRVTANSNQPQHF
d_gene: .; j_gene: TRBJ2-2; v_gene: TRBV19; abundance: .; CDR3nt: TGTGCCAGTAGTATCTTTGGGCCAGGAAACACCGGGGAGCTGTTTTTT; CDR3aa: CASSIFGPGNTGELFF
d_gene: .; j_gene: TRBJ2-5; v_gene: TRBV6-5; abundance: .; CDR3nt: TGTGCCAGCAGTTACGGCAGGTTCCAAGAGACCCAGTACTTC; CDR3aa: CASSYGRFQETQYF
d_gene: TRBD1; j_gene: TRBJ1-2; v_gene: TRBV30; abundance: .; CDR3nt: TGTGCCTGGAGTAAAGGACAGGGGACCAACTATGGCTACACCTTC; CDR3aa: CAWSKGQGTNYGYTF
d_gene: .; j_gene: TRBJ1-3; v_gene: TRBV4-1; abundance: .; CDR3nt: TGCGCCAGCAGCCAAGACGGGCAGGAGGACACCATATATTTT; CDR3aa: CASSQDGQEDTIYF
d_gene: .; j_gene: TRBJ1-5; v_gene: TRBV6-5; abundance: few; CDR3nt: TGTGCCAGCAGCCTGGACACCTCTAGCAATCAGCCCCAGCATTTT; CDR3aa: CASSLDTSSNQPQHF
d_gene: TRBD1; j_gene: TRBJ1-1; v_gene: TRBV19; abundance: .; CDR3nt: TGTGCCAGTAGTATCAGTACAGGGGGCATGAAAACTGAAGCTTTCTTT; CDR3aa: CASSISTGGMKTEAFF
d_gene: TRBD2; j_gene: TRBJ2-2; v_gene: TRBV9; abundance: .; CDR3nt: TGTGCCAGCAGCCCTACGATATCGGGAGGGGTGAACACCGGGGAGCTGTTTTTT; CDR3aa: CASSPTISGGVNTGELFF
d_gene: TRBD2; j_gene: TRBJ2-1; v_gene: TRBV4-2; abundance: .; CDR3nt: TGTGCCAGCAGCCAAGGAGCAGGGACTAGGGCCAATGAGCAGTTCTTC; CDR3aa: CASSQGAGTRANEQFF
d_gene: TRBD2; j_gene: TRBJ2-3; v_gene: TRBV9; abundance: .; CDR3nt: TGTGCCAGCAGCGTAGGCCGGGGGAGGGAAGATACGCAGTATTTT; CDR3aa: CASSVGRGREDTQYF
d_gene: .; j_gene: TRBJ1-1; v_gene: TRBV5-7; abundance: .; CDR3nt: TGTGCCAGCAGCTTGAAACAGGTAGAAGCTTTCTTT; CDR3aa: CASSLKQVEAFF
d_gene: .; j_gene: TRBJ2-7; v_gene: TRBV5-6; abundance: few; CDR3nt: TGTGCCAGCAGCTTGGTTGTACGCGGCGAGCAGTACTTC; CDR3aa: CASSLVVRGEQYF
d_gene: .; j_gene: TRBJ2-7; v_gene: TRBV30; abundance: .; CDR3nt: TGTGCCTCTCTCAGTGGGCCTCGAAGTTTGAGCGGCGAGCAGTACTTC; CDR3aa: CASLSGPRSLSGEQYF
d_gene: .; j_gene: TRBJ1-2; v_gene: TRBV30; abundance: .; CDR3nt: TGTGCCTGGAGGCTACAGGGAGTTTCCTATGGCTACACCTTC; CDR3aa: CAWRLQGVSYGYTF
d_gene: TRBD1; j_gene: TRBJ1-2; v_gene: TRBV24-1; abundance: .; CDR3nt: TGTGCCACCAGTGATGGGACAGCCTATGGCTACACCTTC; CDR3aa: CATSDGTAYGYTF
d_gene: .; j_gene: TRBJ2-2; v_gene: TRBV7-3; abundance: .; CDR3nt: TGTGCCAGCAGCTCCGCCAACCAGGGCACCGGGGAGCTGTTTTTT; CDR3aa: CASSSANQGTGELFF
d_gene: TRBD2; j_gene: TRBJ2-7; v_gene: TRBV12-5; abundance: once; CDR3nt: TGTGCTAGTGGTTCGGGGGGTCGAGTCGAGCAGTACTTC; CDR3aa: CASGSGGRVEQYF
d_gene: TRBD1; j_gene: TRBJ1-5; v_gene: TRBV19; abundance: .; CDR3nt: TGTGCCAGTAGTATAAACAGGGGTAGCAATCAGCCCCAGCATTTT; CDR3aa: CASSINRGSNQPQHF
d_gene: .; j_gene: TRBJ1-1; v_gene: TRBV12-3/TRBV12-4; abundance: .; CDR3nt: TGTGCCAGCAGTTTTTCGGGGTGGGCTGAAGCTTTCTTT; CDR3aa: CASSFSGWAEAFF
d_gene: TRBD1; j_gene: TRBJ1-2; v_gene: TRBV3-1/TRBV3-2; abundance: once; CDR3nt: TGTGCCAGCAGCCGACAGGGCTCAGCCTATGGCTACACCTTC; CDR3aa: CASSRQGSAYGYTF
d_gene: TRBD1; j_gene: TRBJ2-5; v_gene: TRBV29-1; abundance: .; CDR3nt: TGCAGCGGGCGACAGGGGGCCCGGGAGACCCAGTACTTC; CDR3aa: CSGRQGARETQYF
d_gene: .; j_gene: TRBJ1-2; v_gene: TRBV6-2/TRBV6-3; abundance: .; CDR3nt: TGTGCCAGCAGCTGGGGGGACTATGGCTACACCTTC; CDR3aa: CASSWGDYGYTF